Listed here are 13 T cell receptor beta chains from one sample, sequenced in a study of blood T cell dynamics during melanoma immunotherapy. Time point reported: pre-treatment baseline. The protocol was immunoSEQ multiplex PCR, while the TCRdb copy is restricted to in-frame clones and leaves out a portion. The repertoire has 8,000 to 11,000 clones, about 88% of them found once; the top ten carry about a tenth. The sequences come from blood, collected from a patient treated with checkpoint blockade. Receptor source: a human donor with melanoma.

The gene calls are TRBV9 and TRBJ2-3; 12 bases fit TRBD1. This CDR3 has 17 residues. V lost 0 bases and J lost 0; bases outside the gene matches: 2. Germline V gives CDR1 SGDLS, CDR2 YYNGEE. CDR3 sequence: CASSVEGQGASTDTQYF. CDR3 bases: TGTGCCAGCAGCGTAGAGGGACAGGGGGCGAGCACAGATACGCAGTATTTT.

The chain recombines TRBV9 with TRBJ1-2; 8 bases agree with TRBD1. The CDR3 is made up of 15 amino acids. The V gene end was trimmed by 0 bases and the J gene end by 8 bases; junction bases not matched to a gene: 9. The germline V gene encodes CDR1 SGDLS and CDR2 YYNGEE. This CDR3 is CASSVESRGRQGYTF. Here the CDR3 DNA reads TGTGCCAGCAGCGTAGAAAGCAGGGGGCGGCAGGGCTACACCTTC.

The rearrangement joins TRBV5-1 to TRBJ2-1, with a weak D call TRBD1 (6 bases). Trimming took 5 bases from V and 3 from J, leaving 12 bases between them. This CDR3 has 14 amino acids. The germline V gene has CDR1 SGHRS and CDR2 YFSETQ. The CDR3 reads CASSSDSNYNEQFF. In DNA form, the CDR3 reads TGCGCCAGCAGTTCGGACAGCAACTACAATGAGCAGTTCTTC.

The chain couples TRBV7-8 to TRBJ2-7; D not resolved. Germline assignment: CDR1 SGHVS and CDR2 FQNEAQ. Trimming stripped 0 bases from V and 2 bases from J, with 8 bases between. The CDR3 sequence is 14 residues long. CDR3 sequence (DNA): TGTGCCAGCAGCTTAGCAAGGTTAGCCTACGAGCAGTACTTC. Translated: CASSLARLAYEQYF. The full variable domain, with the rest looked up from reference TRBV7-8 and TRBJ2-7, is GAGVSQSPRYKVAKRGQDVALRCDPISGHVSLFWYQQALGQGPEFLTYFQNEAQLDKSGLPSDRFFAERPEGSVSTLKIQRTQQEDSAVYLCASSLARLAYEQYFGPGTRLTVT.

The CDR3 coding sequence is TGTGCCAGCAGTGCCAGGACAGGGCCCACTGAAGCTTTCTTT. Translated: CASSARTGPTEAFF. The chain carries TRBV2 and TRBJ1-1; 8 nucleotides match TRBD1. Germline-derived CDR1 and CDR2 are SNHLY and FYNNEI. Unmatched junction bases numbered 5, after V lost 4 bases and J lost 4 bases. The CDR3 extends over 14 amino acids.

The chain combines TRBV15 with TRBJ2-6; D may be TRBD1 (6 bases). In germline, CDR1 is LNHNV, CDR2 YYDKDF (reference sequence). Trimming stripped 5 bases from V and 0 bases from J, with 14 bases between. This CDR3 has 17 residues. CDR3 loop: CATSFDRPTSGANVLTF. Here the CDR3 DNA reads TGTGCCACCAGCTTCGACAGGCCCACCTCTGGGGCCAACGTCCTGACTTTC.

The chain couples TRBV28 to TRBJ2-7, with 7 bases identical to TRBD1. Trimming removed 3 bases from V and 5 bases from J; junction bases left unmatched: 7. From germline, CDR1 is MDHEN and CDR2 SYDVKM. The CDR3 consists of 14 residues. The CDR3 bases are TGTGCCAGCAGTTTTTCGAGACAGGGAAACGAGCAGTACTTC. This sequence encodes CASSFSRQGNEQYF.

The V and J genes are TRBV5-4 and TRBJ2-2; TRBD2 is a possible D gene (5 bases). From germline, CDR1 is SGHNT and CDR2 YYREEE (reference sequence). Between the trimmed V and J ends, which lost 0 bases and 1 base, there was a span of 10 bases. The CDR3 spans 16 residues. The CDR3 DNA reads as TGTGCCAGCAGCTTGGGCGGGCCAGGGAACACCGGGGAGCTGTTTTTT. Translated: CASSLGGPGNTGELFF.

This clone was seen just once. Here the CDR3 DNA reads TGTGCCAGCAGCGGATATTTGGGTAAAGAGACCCAGTACTTC. Translation: CASSGYLGKETQYF. The V gene is TRBV13, the J gene TRBJ2-5; D gene ambiguous. The germline gives CDR1 PRHDT, CDR2 FYEKMQ (reference sequence). This CDR3 contains 14 residues. Between the trimmed V and J ends, which lost 5 bases and 3 bases, there was a span of 13 bases.

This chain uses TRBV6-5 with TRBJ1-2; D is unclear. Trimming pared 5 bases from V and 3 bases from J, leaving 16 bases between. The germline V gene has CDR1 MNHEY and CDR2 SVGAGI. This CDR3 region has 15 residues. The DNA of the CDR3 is TGTGCCAGCAGTCCCCGGGAAAGTAGTTACTATGGCTACACCTTC. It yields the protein CASSPRESSYYGYTF.

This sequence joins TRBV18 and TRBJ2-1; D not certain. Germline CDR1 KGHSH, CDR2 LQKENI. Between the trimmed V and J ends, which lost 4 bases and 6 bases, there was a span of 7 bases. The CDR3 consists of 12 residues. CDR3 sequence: CASSLRSNEQFF. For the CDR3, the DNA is TGTGCCAGCTCACTTAGATCCAATGAGCAGTTCTTC. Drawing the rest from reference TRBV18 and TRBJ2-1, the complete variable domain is NAGVMQNPRHLVRRRGQEARLRCSPMKGHSHVYWYRQLPEEGLKFMVYLQKENIIDESGMPKERFSAEFPKEGPSILRIQQVVRGDSAAYFCASSLRSNEQFFGPGTRLTVL.

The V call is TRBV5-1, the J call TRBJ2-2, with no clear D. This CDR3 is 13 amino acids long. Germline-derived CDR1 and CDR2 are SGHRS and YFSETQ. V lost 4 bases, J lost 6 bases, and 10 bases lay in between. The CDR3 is CASSLPVAGELFF. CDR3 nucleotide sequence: TGCGCCAGCAGCCTCCCGGTTGCCGGGGAGCTGTTTTTT.

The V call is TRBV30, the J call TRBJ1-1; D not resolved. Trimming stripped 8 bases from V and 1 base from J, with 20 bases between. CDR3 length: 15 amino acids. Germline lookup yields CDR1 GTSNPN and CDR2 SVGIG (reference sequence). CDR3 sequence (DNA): TGTGCCCTGATTGAAGGCTCCGGCGGGAACACTGAAGCTTTCTTT. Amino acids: CALIEGSGGNTEAFF.